This T cell receptor (beta chain) was sequenced during a study of naive and memory T cell subsets. An equimolar mix of two oligonucleotides served as the beta constant-region primer for TRBC1 and TRBC2. MiXCR, run by TCRdb on the UMI-ligation and nested PCR reads, gives a single entry per CDR3 protein. The table records about 4,200 distinct CDR3 sequences, approximately 7.5% of them present only once. From the second PCR step, alpha and beta chains were amplified apart. Effector memory cells were sorted as CD45RA-CD27-, EMRA cells as CD45RA+CD27-. The table lists this clonotype with many counts. In germline, CDR1 is WSHSY, CDR2 SAAADI. The V segment lost 8 bases and the J segment 2 bases; nucleotides outside the gene matches: 11. The CDR3 length is 17 residues.

The sequence was collected from a human donor in good health. Material for sequencing was CD4+ TEMRA cells from blood. Subset of the sample: effector memory re-expressing CD45RA, CD45RA+ CD27-. J is TRBJ2-6 and V is TRBV10-2; 8 bases are shared with TRBD1. DNA of the CDR3: TGCGCCAGCGGTCGTCCCCAGGGGGCCACTGGGGCCAACGTCCTGACTTTC. Translating gives CASGRPQGATGANVLTF.